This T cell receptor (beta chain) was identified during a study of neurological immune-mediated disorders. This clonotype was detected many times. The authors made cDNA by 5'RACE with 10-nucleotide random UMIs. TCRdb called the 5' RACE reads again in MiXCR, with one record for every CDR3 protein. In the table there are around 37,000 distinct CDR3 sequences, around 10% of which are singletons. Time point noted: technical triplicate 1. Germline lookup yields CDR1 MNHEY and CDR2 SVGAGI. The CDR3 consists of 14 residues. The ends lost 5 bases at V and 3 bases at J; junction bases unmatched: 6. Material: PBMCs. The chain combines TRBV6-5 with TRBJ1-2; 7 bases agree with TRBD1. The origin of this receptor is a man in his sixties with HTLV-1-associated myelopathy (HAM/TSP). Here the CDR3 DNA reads TGTGCCAGCAGTCCCACGCAGGGGGACTATGGCTACACCTTC. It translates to CASSPTQGDYGYTF.